This T cell receptor beta chain was captured in a study of technical replicates of blood from a handful of donors. Losses at the gene ends were 8 bases for V and 7 bases for J; bases not matched to a gene: 11. This CDR3 region has 13 residues. Germline V lookup: CDR1 SQVTM, CDR2 ANQGSEA. Assay used: immunoSEQ multiplex PCR; TCRdb lists only in-frame clones, some missing. The sample holds about 97,000 clones, about 95% seen once. V gene TRBV29-1 combines with J gene TRBJ2-1; 7 positions match TRBD2. Input material: T cells isolated from PBMCs. The sequence came from a human donor in good health. This CDR3 reads CSIPSGAVNEQFF. The CDR3 coding sequence is TGCAGCATACCTAGCGGAGCGGTAAATGAGCAGTTCTTC.